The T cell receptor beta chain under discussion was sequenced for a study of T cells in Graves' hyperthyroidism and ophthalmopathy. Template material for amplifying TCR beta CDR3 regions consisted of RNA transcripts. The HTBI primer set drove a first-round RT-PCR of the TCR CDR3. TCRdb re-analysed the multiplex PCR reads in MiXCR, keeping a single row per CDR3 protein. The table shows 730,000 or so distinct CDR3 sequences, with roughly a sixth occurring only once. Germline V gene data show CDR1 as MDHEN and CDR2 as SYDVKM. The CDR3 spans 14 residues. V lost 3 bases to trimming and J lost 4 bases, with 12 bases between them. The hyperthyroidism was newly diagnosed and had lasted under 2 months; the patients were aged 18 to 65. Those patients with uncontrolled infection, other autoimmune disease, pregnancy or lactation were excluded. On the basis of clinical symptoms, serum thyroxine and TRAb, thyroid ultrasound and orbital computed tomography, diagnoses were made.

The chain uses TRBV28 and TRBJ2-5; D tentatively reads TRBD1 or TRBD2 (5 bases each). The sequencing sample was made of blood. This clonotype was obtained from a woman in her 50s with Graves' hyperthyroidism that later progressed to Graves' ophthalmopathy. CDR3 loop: CASSFGDPGETQYF. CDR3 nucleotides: TGTGCCAGCAGTTTCGGGGACCCGGGAGAGACCCAGTACTTC.